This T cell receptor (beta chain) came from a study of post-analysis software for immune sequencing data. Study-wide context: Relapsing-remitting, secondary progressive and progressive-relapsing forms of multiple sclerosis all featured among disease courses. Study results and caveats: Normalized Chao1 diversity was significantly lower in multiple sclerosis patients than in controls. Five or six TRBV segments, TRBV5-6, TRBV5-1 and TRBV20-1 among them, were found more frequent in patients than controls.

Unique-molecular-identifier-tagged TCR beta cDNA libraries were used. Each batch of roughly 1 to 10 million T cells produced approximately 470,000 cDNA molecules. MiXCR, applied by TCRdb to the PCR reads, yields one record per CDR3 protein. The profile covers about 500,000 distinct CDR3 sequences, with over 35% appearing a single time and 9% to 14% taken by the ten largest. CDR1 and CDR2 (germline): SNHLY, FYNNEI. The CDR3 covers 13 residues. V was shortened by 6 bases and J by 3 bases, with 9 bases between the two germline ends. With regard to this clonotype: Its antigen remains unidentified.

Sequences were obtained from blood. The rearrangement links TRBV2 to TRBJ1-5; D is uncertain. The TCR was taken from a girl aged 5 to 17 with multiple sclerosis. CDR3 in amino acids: CASRPEHNQPQHF. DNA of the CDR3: TGTGCCAGCAGACCCGAACACAATCAGCCCCAGCATTTT. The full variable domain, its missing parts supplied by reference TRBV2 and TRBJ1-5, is EPEVTQTPSHQVTQMGQEVILRCVPISNHLYFYWYRQILGQKVEFLVSFYNNEISEKSEIFDDQFSVERPDGSNFTLKIRSTKLEDSAMYFCASRPEHNQPQHFGDGTRLSIL.